Described below is a single TCR beta chain sequence and its context. What antigen it recognizes has not been identified. No per-base quality is available; no much larger clone lies one base away. The CDR3, from cysteine to phenylalanine, totals 16 residues. Of the read, only the CDR3 DNA is kept; its 48 bases are in frame from base 1. The germline V gene encodes CDR1 SGHAT and CDR2 FQNNGV. V trim: 5 bases; J trim: 3 bases; unmatched bases: 9. This entry comes from a study of vaccination effects on CD4 cells after COVID-19 (dated by TCRdb to 2022 to 2024). Study-wide context: Across the study, the median time from the second dose to post-vaccine sampling was 72 days (range 14 to 241). SARS-CoV-2 spike-specific CD4+ TCR repertoires from before and after mRNA vaccination were compared in COVID-19 convalescent patients and in infection-naive vaccine recipients. Altogether, about 10 COVID-19 convalescent patients and several SARS-CoV-2-naive healthy vaccine recipients made up the full study. In the study, cultures from other donors were sequenced using the Oncomine TCR Beta short-read assay on an Illumina iSeq 100.

To identify antigen-specific CD4+ T cell clonotypes by their expansion, the ViraFEST assay first stimulated PBMC with viral peptide pools and then applied TCR sequencing. After roughly 11 days of culture, CD4+ T cells were isolated with the EasySep CD4+ T cell isolation kit. Two doses of either the BNT162b2 or the mRNA-1273 mRNA SARS-CoV-2 vaccine were administered to participants. Healthy vaccine recipients had no prior SARS-CoV-2 infection, confirmed by negative nucleocapsid antibodies before and after vaccination. Each well held more than 1.5 million PBMC cultured in IMDM containing around 5% human AB serum, around 9.3 IU/ml IL-2 and gentamicin, along with approximately 10 ug/ml peptides. Half of the culture medium was replaced with fresh IL-2-containing medium on days 3 and 7. Each peptide stimulation condition was cultured in triplicate wells unless otherwise noted. Using Ficoll-Paque Plus gradient centrifugation, PBMC were separated from whole blood and then either used fresh or cryopreserved at -140C. Overlapping peptide pools spanned the spike proteins of SARS-CoV-2 and the common cold coronaviruses HCoV-NL63, HCoV-OC43 and HCoV-229E. Genomic DNA was extracted from cultured CD4+ T cells with the QIAamp micro DNA kit.

Library preparation used the immunoSEQ multiplex PCR assay. DNA from the CD4+ T cells that had been cultured and isolated underwent TCR beta CDR3 sequencing. Per the source publication's procedure: Non-productive TCR sequences were removed, reads were trimmed to the CDR3 region, and CDR3s of at least 7 amino acids were retained. Antigen-specific clonotypes were identified using the MANAFEST web app by comparison of expansion in peptide wells against reference cultures. To be called positive, a clone needed expansion at FDR<0.05 compared with the reference and with all other wells, an odds ratio greater than 5, and a frequency greater than 0.1% in two replicate wells. Clonotypes significantly expanded in SARS-CoV-2 spike wells and in at least one common cold coronavirus spike condition were defined as cross-reactive. CDR3 similarity was assessed by Levenshtein distance using the stringdist R package, and unrooted trees were constructed with ape in R 3.6.1. The table was pulled from immuneACCESS by TCRdb, which kept in-frame rearrangements only. Such tables lose some clones; where checked, under half of the loss comes from unresolved V genes, and the rest has no known cause. D and trimming come from the DNA, and the V and J calls and clone size come from that table. The sample profile shows tens of thousands of clones; under 80% of them were found once. Together, the top ten hold approximately 0.9% of the sample.

Overall study outcomes, separate from this receptor: Clones induced by infection and clones induced by vaccination both contracted markedly at late timepoints after vaccination, which fits with T cell responses waning over time. In healthy vaccine recipients, vaccine-induced clones were almost all SARS-CoV-2 mono-reactive, with only 1 of 255 cross-reactive with common cold coronaviruses. Limitations of the study were the small number of convalescent patients and the absence of early post-infection timepoints.

The specimen comprised CD4+ T cells from PBMCs cultured with HCoV-OC43 spike peptides, sampled after COVID-19 vaccination. The sample's cell subset or site, from its label and the paper: HCoV-OC43 spike overlapping peptide pool stimulation. The TCR was taken from a human donor who received a COVID-19 vaccine. Recombination linked TRBV11-2 to TRBJ2-1; a stretch of 8 junction bases matches TRBD1. The DNA sequence reads TGTGCCAGCAGCCCGAACAGGGGGAGAAACTACAATGAGCAGTTCTTC. It translates to CASSPNRGRNYNEQFF.